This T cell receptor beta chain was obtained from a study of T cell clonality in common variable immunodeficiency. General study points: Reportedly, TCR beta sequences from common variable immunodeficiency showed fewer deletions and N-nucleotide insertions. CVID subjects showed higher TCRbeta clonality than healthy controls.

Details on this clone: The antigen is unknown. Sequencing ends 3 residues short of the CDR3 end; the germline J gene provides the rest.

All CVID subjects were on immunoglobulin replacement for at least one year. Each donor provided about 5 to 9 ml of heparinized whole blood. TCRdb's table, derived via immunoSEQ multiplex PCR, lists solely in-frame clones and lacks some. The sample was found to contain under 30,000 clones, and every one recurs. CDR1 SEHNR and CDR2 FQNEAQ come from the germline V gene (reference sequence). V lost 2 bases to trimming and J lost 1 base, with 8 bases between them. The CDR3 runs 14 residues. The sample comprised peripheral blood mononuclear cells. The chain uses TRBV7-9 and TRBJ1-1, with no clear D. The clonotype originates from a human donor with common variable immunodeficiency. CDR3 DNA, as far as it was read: TGTGCCAGCAGCTTAAATGCAGAGAACACTGAA. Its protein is CASSLNAENTE. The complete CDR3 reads CASSLNAENTEAFF.